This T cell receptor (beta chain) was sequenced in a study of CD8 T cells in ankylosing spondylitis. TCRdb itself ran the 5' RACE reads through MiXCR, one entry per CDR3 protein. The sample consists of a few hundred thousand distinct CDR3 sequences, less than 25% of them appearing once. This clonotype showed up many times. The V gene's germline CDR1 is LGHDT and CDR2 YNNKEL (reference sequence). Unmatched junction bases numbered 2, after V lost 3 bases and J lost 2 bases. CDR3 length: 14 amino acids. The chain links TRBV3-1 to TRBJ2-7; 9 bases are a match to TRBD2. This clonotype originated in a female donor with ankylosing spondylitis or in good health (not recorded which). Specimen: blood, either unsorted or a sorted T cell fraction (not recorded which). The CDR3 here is CASSQTSGTYEQYF. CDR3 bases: TGTGCCAGCAGCCAGACTAGCGGTACCTACGAGCAGTACTTC.